The next 7 T cell receptor beta chains were all read from a single sample in a study of T cells in Graves' hyperthyroidism and ophthalmopathy (dated by TCRdb to the late 2010s). The library came from multiplex PCR. The instrument given in TCRdb is Illumina HiSeq 2000. The TCR beta CDR3 regions were amplified from RNA transcripts. The TCR CDR3 was subjected to a first round of RT-PCR using the HTBI primer set and the Qiagen OneStep RT-PCR kit. TCRdb itself trimmed the public reads at Q25 with fastp, ran MiXCR and retained productive beta chains. Entries are consolidated by CDR3 protein sequence, retaining the most common genes and DNA. This sample is represented by approximately 410,000 distinct CDR3 sequences; under 15% of them were singletons. The biggest ten clones account for 13% of the sample. The material sequenced was blood. The receptors originated from a man aged 18-30 years with Graves' ophthalmopathy.

Many counts were recorded for this clonotype. CDR3 sequence (DNA): TGTGCCTGGAGCTTTCAGGGTGAAGCTTTCTTT. It codes for CAWSFQGEAFF. The chain combines TRBV30 with TRBJ1-1; D is perhaps TRBD1 (5 bases). V was pared by 3 bases and J by 7 bases, with 9 bases between. CDR1 is GTSNPN and CDR2 is SVGIG in the germline V gene (reference sequence). The length of the CDR3 is 11 residues.

Ten or more counts support this clonotype. This sequence joins TRBV3-1 and TRBJ2-7; D could derive from TRBD1 or TRBD2 (5 bases each). This CDR3 has 13 amino acids. The germline V gene encodes CDR1 LGHDT and CDR2 YNNKEL (reference sequence). V shed 1 base and J shed 5 bases, with 9 bases lying between them. CDR3 amino acids: CASSQGWGNEQYF. The CDR3 DNA reads as TGTGCCAGCAGCCAAGGGTGGGGGAACGAGCAGTACTTC.

This clonotype was seen ten or more times. This chain uses TRBV12-3 or TRBV12-4 with TRBJ2-7, with D unclear. The ends were cut back, 7 bases at V and 6 bases at J, with 22 bases in the middle. The CDR3 length is 15 residues. CDR3 coding DNA: TGTGCCAGCACGGCGGCCGCCCATACCGAGTCCGAGCAGTACTTC. The encoded protein is CASTAAAHTESEQYF.

Ten or more counts support this clonotype. The gene calls are TRBV30 and TRBJ2-1; 12 bases match TRBD2. Germline lookup yields CDR1 GTSNPN and CDR2 SVGIG (reference sequence). The CDR3 runs to 18 residues. V shed 8 bases and J 4 bases; nucleotides not matched to a gene: 18. The DNA for the CDR3 is TGTGCCCCATCCGGGCTAGCGGGGGGGACCAACCGTTACAATGAGCAGTTCTTC. Amino acids: CAPSGLAGGTNRYNEQFF.

This clonotype was counted ten times or more. The genes are TRBV29-1 and TRBJ2-5; D ambiguous. CDR1 is SQVTM and CDR2 is ANQGSEA in the germline V gene. Trimming shortened V by 3 bases and J by 0 bases, and 8 bases separated the two germline ends. This CDR3 has 13 amino acids. The CDR3, as DNA: TGCAGCGTTGACGGGCTAGACCAAGAGACCCAGTACTTC. Translated, it gives CSVDGLDQETQYF.

This clonotype appeared many times. V usage is TRBV20-1 and J usage is TRBJ1-5; TRBD1 agrees at 12 bases. The CDR3 contains 17 residues. Germline lookup yields CDR1 DFQATT and CDR2 SNEGSKA (reference sequence). The V segment lost 6 bases and the J segment 6 bases; nucleotides outside the gene matches: 15. CDR3 sequence (DNA): TGCAGTGCGCGGGGGGGGGGACAGGGGGCTTTAGGTCAGCCCCAGCATTTT. Its translation: CSARGGGQGALGQPQHF.

This clonotype was picked up many times. The rearrangement joins TRBV29-1 to TRBJ2-2, with D possibly matching TRBD2 (6 bases). The length of the CDR3 is 17 residues. Per germline, CDR1 SQVTM and CDR2 ANQGSEA. The V end lost 6 bases, the J end lost 0 bases, and 20 bases lay between the germline ends. The CDR3 DNA sequence: TGCAGCGTAGCCACCGTTGCGGGAACCGCGAACACCGGGGAGCTGTTTTTT. Translation gives CSVATVAGTANTGELFF.